These 14 T cell receptor beta chains were sequenced from one sample in a study of shared clonotypes between healthy human individuals. Assay used: immunoSEQ multiplex PCR; TCRdb lists only in-frame clones, some missing. The repertoire holds millions of clones, with 90% to 95% as singletons. The sequenced sample consisted of naive CD4+ T cells sorted from blood. Subset: CD45RA+ positively selected. The receptors here all came from a man between 18 and 35 years old in good health.

The V and J genes are TRBV4-1 and TRBJ1-3, with D possibly matching TRBD1 (5 bases). This CDR3 region has 11 residues. V lost 3 bases, J lost 9 bases, and 6 bases lay in between. CDR1 and CDR2 (germline): MGHRA, YSYEKL. The CDR3 DNA sequence: TGCGCCAGCAGCCAGGACACCACCATATATTTT. It specifies CASSQDTTIYF.

The rearrangement uses TRBV5-4 and TRBJ2-3, with D tentatively TRBD1 (5 bases). The CDR3 has 15 amino acids. Trimming removed 3 bases at V and 2 bases at J, with 13 bases between. The germline V gene encodes CDR1 SGHNT and CDR2 YYREEE (reference sequence). The CDR3 here is CASSSGKQDTDTQYF. The CDR3 nucleotides are TGTGCCAGCAGCTCAGGGAAGCAGGACACAGATACGCAGTATTTT.

This chain connects TRBV18 to TRBJ2-3; D is possibly TRBD1 or TRBD2 (5 bases each). This CDR3 spans 15 amino acids. Trimming shortened V by 3 bases and J by 6 bases, and 16 bases separated the two germline ends. Looked up from germline, CDR1 is KGHSH and CDR2 is LQKENI. The CDR3 reads CASSPQAGTADTQYF. In nucleotides, the CDR3 is TGTGCCAGCTCACCCCAAGCCGGGACGGCGGATACGCAGTATTTT.

The genes are TRBV6-5 and TRBJ2-5, with D maybe TRBD1 (7 bases). The CDR3 sequence is 16 residues long. Trimming removed 0 bases at V and 3 bases at J, with 14 bases between. Germline V gives CDR1 MNHEY, CDR2 SVGAGI. The chain's CDR3 is CASSYSSGGGEETQYF. As DNA, the CDR3 is TGTGCCAGCAGTTACTCCTCCGGAGGGGGCGAAGAGACCCAGTACTTC.

Concerning this clone: Other DNA sequences of this sample code for an identical CDR3. The chain is built from TRBV20-1 and TRBJ2-7; D is unresolved. V was cut by 1 base and J by 6 bases, with 4 bases left in between. This CDR3 is built from 10 residues. Germline V lookup: CDR1 DFQATT, CDR2 SNEGSKA (reference sequence). CDR3 loop: CSARAGEQYF. The CDR3 DNA reads as TGCAGTGCTAGAGCGGGCGAGCAGTACTTC.

As regards this clone: Relative to the germline gene, one junction end is altered; a read error may explain this. The chain links TRBV2 to TRBJ1-1, with D possibly being TRBD1 (6 bases). This CDR3 has 12 residues. Germline CDR1 is SNHLY and CDR2 is FYNNEI. This CDR3 reads CATRGAHTEAFF. Written as DNA, the CDR3 is TGCGCAACCCGGGGGGCTCACACTGAAGCTTTCTTT.

The V gene is TRBV9, the J gene TRBJ2-3; 9 nucleotides align to TRBD2. The V segment lost 0 bases and the J segment 1 base; nucleotides outside the gene matches: 9. Per the germline V gene, CDR1 is SGDLS and CDR2 is YYNGEE. The CDR3 is 18 amino acids. The CDR3 loop is CASSVEAGGPFRTDTQYF. The CDR3 DNA reads TGTGCCAGCAGCGTAGAGGCGGGAGGGCCGTTTCGCACAGATACGCAGTATTTT.

V gene TRBV7-9 combines with J gene TRBJ2-7; D may be TRBD2 (5 bases). The CDR3 is made up of 14 amino acids. Germline assignment: CDR1 SEHNR and CDR2 FQNEAQ (reference sequence). V lost 5 bases and J lost 3, with 14 bases in between. The CDR3 here is CASSPPGNSYEQYF. CDR3 nucleotides: TGTGCCAGCAGCCCCCCGGGGAACAGCTACGAGCAGTACTTC.

The chain is built from TRBV5-1 and TRBJ2-3; 8 positions agree with TRBD1. The V gene end was trimmed by 5 bases and the J gene end by 4 bases; junction bases not matched to a gene: 9. CDR1 is SGHRS and CDR2 is YFSETQ in the germline V gene. This CDR3 has 15 residues. CDR3 in DNA: TGCGCCAGCAGTACGGACAGGGTGGGGCCAGATACGCAGTATTTT. Its translation: CASSTDRVGPDTQYF.

CDR3 amino acids: CASADLEGYTEAFF. DNA for the CDR3: TGTGCCAGCGCCGACTTAGAAGGTTACACTGAAGCTTTCTTT. J is TRBJ1-1 and V is TRBV18; D gene uncertain. This CDR3 has 14 amino acids. Germline CDR1 reads KGHSH; CDR2 reads LQKENI. With 8 bases removed from V and 3 bases from J, the gap between germline ends came to 16 bases.

Details on this clone: Different DNA sequences within this sample yield the same CDR3. The genes are TRBV6-5 and TRBJ1-5; D not resolved. With 0 bases removed from V and 3 bases from J, the gap between germline ends came to 9 bases. Germline CDR1 MNHEY, CDR2 SVGAGI. The CDR3 has 15 amino acids. CDR3 sequence: CASSYSSVSNQPQHF. CDR3 bases: TGTGCCAGCAGTTACTCGTCCGTATCCAATCAGCCCCAGCATTTT.

The chain recombines TRBV21-1 with TRBJ1-6; the table's D call of TRBD1 was not tested on the DNA. TRBV21-1 corresponds to a pseudogene. The CDR3 consists of 14 residues. The CDR3 region has the DNA TGTGCCAGCAGCGGCAGGACAGTCAATTCACCCCTCCACTTT. Translated: CASSGRTVNSPLHF.

The sample holds one count of this clone. The V call is TRBV19, the J call TRBJ2-3; D might be TRBD2 (6 bases). V was clipped by 1 base and J by 2 bases, with 10 bases between them. CDR1 and CDR2 (germline): LNHDA, SQIVND (reference sequence). The CDR3 spans 15 residues. The CDR3 region has the DNA TGTGCCAGTAGTATAGTCGGCGGGGCCACAGATACGCAGTATTTT. This translates into CASSIVGGATDTQYF.

The rearrangement links TRBV18 to TRBJ2-7; D is unresolved. Trimming pared 1 base from V and 6 bases from J, leaving 4 bases between. Germline CDR1 and CDR2: KGHSH and LQKENI. This CDR3 has 11 residues. The CDR3 DNA reads TGTGCCAGCTCACCACAGGTCGAGCAGTACTTC. Its protein is CASSPQVEQYF.